Listed here is a single T cell receptor (beta chain). Its target is unknown. Germline-derived CDR1 and CDR2 are DFQATT and SNEGSKA (reference sequence). The V gene lost 0 bases and the J gene lost 0 bases, with 15 bases spanning the gap. The CDR3 spans 16 residues. TCRdb reprocessed the 5' RACE reads with MiXCR, giving one entry per CDR3 protein. There are about 200,000 distinct CDR3 sequences in the sample; roughly 13% occur only once, and about 15% lies in the top ten. The sample is drawn from a study of CD8 T cells in ankylosing spondylitis. General study results and limits: Disease-linked clones, CD8+, were relatively rare in peripheral blood. A TCR beta motif made of roughly eight highly homologous variants seemed typical of ankylosing spondylitis blood. Certain motif variants had earlier appeared in reactive arthritis synovial fluid and blood. Clones tied to disease were said to be significantly enriched in matched ankylosing spondylitis synovial fluid.

J is TRBJ2-7 and V is TRBV20-1, with a weak D call TRBD2 (6 bases). The sequenced material came from blood, either unsorted or a sorted T cell fraction (not recorded which). This TCR came from a male donor with ankylosing spondylitis or in good health (not recorded which). The DNA of the CDR3 is TGCAGTGCTAGAGATCCCGGGACTCCCAGCTCCTACGAGCAGTACTTC. Its protein is CSARDPGTPSSYEQYF.